The sequence of this T cell receptor beta chain was determined in a study of molecular identifiers for immune sequencing clone quantification. Across the study: The replicate experiment used RNA from roughly 20,000 or 100,000 naive CD8 cells. This RNA was split into five aliquots, and four of them were sequenced.

Naive CD8 T cells, phenotype CD8+CD4-CCR7+CD45RA+, were sorted. Broader study findings: In naive cells, under 1% of molecules belonged to clones above 20 RNA copies, against over 97% in effector cells.

Germline V gene sequence: CDR1 LNHDA, CDR2 SQIVND (reference sequence). Trimming removed 4 bases at V and 11 bases at J, with 11 bases between. The CDR3 runs 11 residues. A word on this clonotype: Its antigen is unknown.

Bulk libraries came from a prior protocol with listed TCR primers. MiXCR, applied by TCRdb to the PCR reads, yields one record per CDR3 protein. This table has hundreds of thousands of distinct CDR3 sequences, just under 20% appearing once. This TCR came from a human donor in good health. Some libraries in this study had Jurkat cell RNA spiked in. Sequenced sample: naive CD8+ T cells from blood, with Jurkat cell RNA spiked in. Described subset: FACS-sorted CD8+CD4-CCR7+CD45RA+ naive T cells. The chain links TRBV19 to TRBJ1-1; D is possibly TRBD1 (6 bases). CDR3 DNA sequence: TGTGCCAGTAGTAACCGGGACAACGCTTTCTTT. It encodes CASSNRDNAFF.